The 29 T cell receptor beta chains presented below share a single source sample, sequenced in a study of technical replicates of blood from several donors. Repertoires were generated with immunoSEQ multiplex PCR, while TCRdb's copy carries only in-frame clones and drops some. The sample yields about 100,000 clones, approximately 96% seen once. Specimen: T cells isolated from PBMCs. These receptors all stem from a human donor in good health.

The rearrangement links TRBV28 to TRBJ2-1; weak D call: TRBD2 (6 bases). CDR1 and CDR2 (germline): MDHEN, SYDVKM. V was shortened by 3 bases and J by 7 bases, with 7 bases between the two germline ends. This CDR3 has 12 residues. DNA of the CDR3: TGTGCCAGCAGTTTGCGGGGAAATGAGCAGTTCTTC. The encoded protein is CASSLRGNEQFF.

V is TRBV11-3 and J is TRBJ1-2; 7 nucleotides align to TRBD1. Germline V lookup: CDR1 SGHNT, CDR2 YENEEA. The V and J ends lost 5 bases and 4 bases, in that order; junction bases with no gene match: 10. This CDR3 contains 15 residues. The CDR3 DNA is TGTGCCAGCAGCCTACTGACAGGGACTTCCTATGGCTACACCTTC. Protein product: CASSLLTGTSYGYTF.

The chain couples TRBV6-1 to TRBJ1-5, with TRBD1 identical over 12 bases. CDR1 is MNHNS, CDR2 SASEGT, per germline. Trimming at V came to 6 bases and at J to 3 bases, leaving 3 bases not matched to a gene. The CDR3 sequence is 15 residues long. CDR3 in amino acids: CASRRDRGPNQPQHF. DNA for the CDR3: TGTGCCAGCAGGCGGGACAGGGGGCCCAATCAGCCCCAGCATTTT.

This clone was detected only a few times. This rearrangement joins TRBV6-1 to TRBJ1-1; a weak D match, TRBD1 (6 bases). Trimming removed 6 bases from V and 7 bases from J, with 15 bases in between. The CDR3 totals 13 residues. Germline CDR1 and CDR2: MNHNS and SASEGT. CDR3 sequence reads: CASRETGRDEAFF. DNA for the CDR3: TGTGCCAGCAGAGAAACAGGGCGAGATGAAGCTTTCTTT.

The chain uses TRBV19 and TRBJ2-3; 8 bases line up with TRBD1. This CDR3 has 13 residues. Germline CDR1 reads LNHDA; CDR2 reads SQIVND (reference sequence). V was clipped by 9 bases and J by 2 bases; unmatched bases: 4. The CDR3 loop reads CASRTGSTDTQYF. The CDR3 nucleotides are TGTGCCAGCCGGACAGGGTCCACAGATACGCAGTATTTT.

The DNA for the CDR3 is TGTGCCAGCAGCGAGGGACAGCGTCCCACTCTTGGCTATGGCTACACCTTC. This codes for CASSEGQRPTLGYGYTF. The chain has TRBV9 and TRBJ1-2; 7 nucleotides agree with TRBD1. Germline loops: CDR1 SGDLS, CDR2 YYNGEE. With V trimmed by 3 bases and J by 4 bases, 15 bases remained unmatched. The CDR3 loop spans 17 amino acids.

The gene calls are TRBV27 and TRBJ1-1; possible D gene TRBD1, 6 bases. Trimming removed 6 bases at V and 5 bases at J, with 19 bases between. The CDR3 spans 15 residues. Germline V gene sequence: CDR1 MNHEY, CDR2 SMNVEV (reference sequence). The CDR3 is CASRPEGGATTEAFF. The CDR3 DNA follows: TGTGCCAGCAGGCCGGAAGGGGGGGCAACGACTGAAGCTTTCTTT.

This clone was detected once. J is TRBJ2-7 and V is TRBV27, with D tentatively TRBD1 (6 bases). The CDR3 is made up of 15 amino acids. Germline values: CDR1 MNHEY, CDR2 SMNVEV (reference sequence). The V gene lost 0 bases and the J gene lost 9 bases, with 18 bases spanning the gap. CDR3 amino acids: CASSLSLPTGVGQYF. CDR3 DNA sequence: TGTGCCAGCAGTTTATCCCTTCCGACAGGTGTTGGGCAGTACTTC.

By share, this clone ranks as medium-sized (0.01 to 0.1%). V gene TRBV14 combines with J gene TRBJ1-1; D remains unclear. CDR1 SGHDN and CDR2 FVKESK come from the germline V gene. The length of the CDR3 is 17 residues. Trimming left V 2 bases short and J 5 bases short, with 21 bases between. The CDR3 sequence: CASSQTMGKSGPTEAFF. CDR3 DNA sequence: TGTGCCAGCAGCCAAACGATGGGGAAGAGCGGACCAACTGAAGCTTTCTTT.

Only one count was recorded for this clone. CDR3 in amino acids: CAWSVGDYAGELFF. Written as DNA, the CDR3 is TGTGCCTGGTCCGTGGGGGACTATGCCGGGGAGCTGTTTTTT. The rearrangement links TRBV30 to TRBJ2-2; 7 nucleotides agree with TRBD2. The CDR3 loop spans 14 amino acids. V lost 5 bases, J lost 6 bases, and 9 bases stayed unmatched. The germline V gene has CDR1 GTSNPN and CDR2 SVGIG (reference sequence).

The chain uses TRBV19 and TRBJ2-7, with a possible D match to TRBD1 (5 bases). Between the trimmed V and J ends, which lost 1 base and 3 bases, there was a span of 7 bases. Germline V lookup: CDR1 LNHDA, CDR2 SQIVND (reference sequence). The CDR3 contains 13 residues. This CDR3 is CASSIVQGYEQYF. CDR3 bases: TGTGCCAGTAGTATAGTTCAGGGCTACGAGCAGTACTTC.

The rearrangement uses TRBV6-1 and TRBJ2-1; 8 bases match TRBD2. Unmatched junction bases numbered 4, after V lost 9 bases and J lost 6 bases. Looked up from germline, CDR1 is MNHNS and CDR2 is SASEGT. The CDR3 extends over 12 amino acids. CDR3 sequence reads: CASLGLGNEQFF. CDR3 coding DNA: TGTGCCAGTCTGGGACTAGGCAATGAGCAGTTCTTC.

This CDR3 reads CATSKRLTLQGAPKNIQYF. DNA of the CDR3: TGTGCCACCAGCAAACGCCTAACCTTACAGGGGGCACCCAAAAACATTCAGTACTTC. This chain joins TRBV15 and TRBJ2-4, with 9 bases lining up with TRBD1. This CDR3 contains 19 residues. V shed 4 bases, J shed 2 bases, and the junction held 15 bases outside the gene matches. Germline V CDR1 and CDR2: LNHNV, YYDKDF (reference sequence). The variable domain in full, with the rest retrieved from reference TRBV15 and TRBJ2-4, is DAMVIQNPRYQVTQFGKPVTLSCSQTLNHNVMYWYQQKSSQAPKLLFHYYDKDFNNEADTPDNFQSRRPNTSFCFLDIRSPGLGDTAMYLCATSKRLTLQGAPKNIQYFGAGTRLSVL.

The V gene is TRBV14, the J gene TRBJ1-2; the match to TRBD1 covers 7 bases. Per the germline V gene, CDR1 is SGHDN and CDR2 is FVKESK. The CDR3 covers 16 residues. V lost 0 bases and J lost 3; bases outside the gene matches: 7. In DNA form, the CDR3 reads TGTGCCAGCAGCCAAGAGGCGGACAGGCCCTACTATGGCTACACCTTC. Translating it yields CASSQEADRPYYGYTF.

This sequence joins TRBV27 and TRBJ2-1; 9 positions agree with TRBD2. With V trimmed by 6 bases and J by 7 bases, 13 bases remained unmatched. Germline V gives CDR1 MNHEY, CDR2 SMNVEV (reference sequence). The CDR3 contains 16 residues. CDR3 residues: CASSFLLAGLVNEQFF. The CDR3 DNA sequence: TGTGCCAGCAGCTTCCTACTAGCGGGTTTAGTGAATGAGCAGTTCTTC.

The V call is TRBV6-1, the J call TRBJ2-7; the match to TRBD2 covers 8 bases. The V gene end was trimmed by 1 base and the J gene end by 4 bases; junction bases not matched to a gene: 6. The length of the CDR3 is 15 residues. Germline V lookup: CDR1 MNHNS, CDR2 SASEGT. The chain's CDR3 is CASSEGASGLYEQYF. For the CDR3, the DNA is TGTGCCAGCAGTGAAGGGGCTAGCGGGCTGTACGAGCAGTACTTC.

V is TRBV12-2 and J is TRBJ2-1; the D call of TRBD2 is as the table states it, not checked on the DNA. TRBV12-2 is reported as a pseudogene. The CDR3 contains 15 residues. This CDR3 is CASRLEGKGEDEQFF. CDR3 DNA sequence: TGTGCAAGTCGCTTAGAAGGAAAAGGGGAGGATGAGCAGTTCTTC.

On this clone itself: Other DNA sequences of this sample code for an identical CDR3. The rearrangement uses TRBV19 and TRBJ2-7; 7 bases agree with TRBD1. Trimming at V came to 5 bases and at J to 2 bases, leaving 3 bases not matched to a gene. The CDR3 has 13 residues. Germline lookup yields CDR1 LNHDA and CDR2 SQIVND (reference sequence). The CDR3 sequence is CASSLQGAYEQYF. The CDR3 DNA sequence: TGTGCCAGTAGTCTTCAGGGGGCCTACGAGCAGTACTTC.

The chain links TRBV15 to TRBJ1-3; the match to TRBD1 covers 7 bases. The CDR3 runs to 15 residues. The germline V gene has CDR1 LNHNV and CDR2 YYDKDF (reference sequence). With 7 bases clipped from V and 0 bases from J, the junction kept 6 bases outside the gene matches. The CDR3 sequence: CATNEGQSSGNTIYF. DNA of the CDR3: TGTGCCACCAACGAGGGACAGAGCTCTGGAAACACCATATATTTT.

The V gene is TRBV9, the J gene TRBJ2-1; D uncertain. Germline-derived CDR1 and CDR2 are SGDLS and YYNGEE. The ends were cut back, 6 bases at V and 2 bases at J, with 15 bases in the middle. The CDR3 spans 15 residues. The CDR3 DNA sequence: TGTGCCAGCAACCTAGGTGGCAGCACCTACAATGAGCAGTTCTTC. This gives the protein CASNLGGSTYNEQFF.

The chain recombines TRBV4-2 with TRBJ1-5; D is undetermined. CDR1 and CDR2 (germline): LGHNA, YNFKEQ. This CDR3 has 17 amino acids. Trimming removed 0 bases at V and 7 bases at J, with 19 bases between. Here the CDR3 DNA reads TGTGCCAGCAGCCAAGATAGGCCGGGGTACGGAGGGCAGCCCCAGCATTTT. It yields the protein CASSQDRPGYGGQPQHF.

This chain joins TRBV9 and TRBJ2-1; tentative D call: TRBD2 (7 bases). The length of the CDR3 is 19 residues. V dropped 2 bases and J dropped 3 bases, with 24 bases sitting between them. Germline V gene data show CDR1 as SGDLS and CDR2 as YYNGEE. The CDR3 DNA reads as TGTGCCAGCAGCGTTATTGGCGGGAGAGAGGGGGGAAACTACAATGAGCAGTTCTTC. It encodes CASSVIGGREGGNYNEQFF.

The chain links TRBV19 to TRBJ1-5; D unclear. The CDR3 is 16 amino acids. Trimming pared 0 bases from V and 0 bases from J, leaving 9 bases between. Germline V lookup: CDR1 LNHDA, CDR2 SQIVND (reference sequence). The CDR3 spells CASSIDLSYSNQPQHF. The CDR3 DNA sequence: TGTGCCAGTAGTATAGATCTAAGCTATAGCAATCAGCCCCAGCATTTT.

The V gene is TRBV9, the J gene TRBJ2-2; unclear D gene. The ends were cut back, 3 bases at V and 6 bases at J, with 6 bases in the middle. The CDR3 has 12 residues. Germline V CDR1 and CDR2: SGDLS, YYNGEE. CDR3 DNA sequence: TGTGCCAGCAGCGGTCTAGCCGGGGAGCTGTTTTTT. Encoded protein: CASSGLAGELFF.

This chain links TRBV6-4 with TRBJ2-6, with D maybe TRBD1 (5 bases). Germline V gives CDR1 MRHNA, CDR2 SNTAGT. This CDR3 is 14 amino acids long. The V end lost 9 bases, the J end lost 0 bases, and 9 bases lay between the germline ends. CDR3 coding DNA: TGTGCCAGTACCAGGGACTCTGGGGCCAACGTCCTGACTTTC. This codes for CASTRDSGANVLTF.

This chain's CDR3 is CASSFPGQETNYGYTF. The CDR3, as DNA: TGTGCCAGCAGTTTCCCGGGACAGGAGACTAACTATGGCTACACCTTC. The genes are TRBV28 and TRBJ1-2, with TRBD1 identical over 8 bases. The CDR3 has 16 amino acids. The V segment lost 3 bases and the J segment 0 bases; nucleotides outside the gene matches: 6. Germline V gene lookup returns CDR1 MDHEN and CDR2 SYDVKM.

The chain combines TRBV20-1 with TRBJ2-1; D uncertain. This CDR3 has 11 residues. The germline V gene has CDR1 DFQATT and CDR2 SNEGSKA (reference sequence). V was trimmed by 0 bases and J by 10 bases, leaving 7 bases between them. This CDR3 reads CSARDLAEQFF. The DNA of the CDR3 is TGCAGTGCTAGAGATCTCGCGGAGCAGTTCTTC.

This clone has only one observation. V gene TRBV27 combines with J gene TRBJ2-7; TRBD1 aligns across 8 bases. This CDR3 region has 14 residues. The junction had 5 bases not matched to a gene; V was cut back by 5 bases and J by 2 bases. Germline CDR1 MNHEY, CDR2 SMNVEV (reference sequence). The CDR3 DNA reads TGTGCCAGCAGTGCGTGGACAGGGCCCTACGAGCAGTACTTC. Translation gives CASSAWTGPYEQYF.

The chain combines TRBV7-2 with TRBJ2-1; no firm D call. Germline V gives CDR1 SGHTA, CDR2 FQGNSA. The CDR3 is 16 residues long. V lost 1 base, J lost 4 bases, and 14 bases lay in between. CDR3 residues: CASSLGLGGTYNEQFF. CDR3 sequence (DNA): TGTGCCAGCAGCTTAGGGCTAGGCGGTACTTACAATGAGCAGTTCTTC.